Included here is one T cell receptor beta chain sequence, with context. During active infection, Seattle patients enrolled and were then monitored through disease. The data originate from a study of blood T cell repertoires in COVID-19. Across the whole study: There were acute and convalescent COVID-19 samples, and they came from the United States, Italy and Spain. T cells, B-cell-depleted T cells, or PBMCs provided the cDNA or gDNA that served as material.

This CDR3 region has 16 residues. Germline assignment: CDR1 SGHNT and CDR2 YYREEE (reference sequence). V was shortened by 4 bases and J by 2 bases, with 18 bases between the two germline ends. Methods used by the authors: The assay estimated nucleated cells by amplifying reference gene primers. TCRdb's table, derived via immunoSEQ multiplex PCR, lists solely in-frame clones and lacks some. V, J and clone size reflect that table, while D and trimming were determined from the DNA. This table holds about 87,000 clones, around 85% found once. This chain links TRBV5-4 with TRBJ1-2, with a weak D call TRBD1 (5 bases). Sequences were obtained from peripheral blood. The source of this sequence is a woman of 80 years or more with COVID-19, enrolled during active disease. CDR3 DNA: TGTGCCAGCAGCCCTTTTGCCGCGACAGAAAACTATGGCTACACCTTC. This encodes CASSPFAATENYGYTF.